This T cell receptor beta chain was retrieved from a study of blood T cell repertoires in COVID-19. Looking at the study overall: Sources were T cells, B-cell-depleted T cells, or PBMCs; the material itself was cDNA or gDNA.

CDR1 MNHEY and CDR2 SVGAGI come from the germline V gene. The junction had 3 bases not matched to a gene; V was cut back by 6 bases and J by 1 base. CDR3 size: 14 residues. Sequenced by immunoSEQ multiplex PCR; TCRdb stores in-frame clones only, minus some. The sample gives about 97,000 clones, roughly 92% of which show up once; approximately 2% is in the top ten. The clonotype comes from a woman aged 45-65 years with COVID-19, enrolled during active disease. Sequenced input: peripheral blood. This rearrangement joins TRBV6-5 to TRBJ1-1, with 9 bases fitting TRBD1. In nucleotides, the CDR3 is TGTGCCAGCAGGGGGACAGGGTGGAACACTGAAGCTTTCTTT. Its protein product is CASRGTGWNTEAFF.